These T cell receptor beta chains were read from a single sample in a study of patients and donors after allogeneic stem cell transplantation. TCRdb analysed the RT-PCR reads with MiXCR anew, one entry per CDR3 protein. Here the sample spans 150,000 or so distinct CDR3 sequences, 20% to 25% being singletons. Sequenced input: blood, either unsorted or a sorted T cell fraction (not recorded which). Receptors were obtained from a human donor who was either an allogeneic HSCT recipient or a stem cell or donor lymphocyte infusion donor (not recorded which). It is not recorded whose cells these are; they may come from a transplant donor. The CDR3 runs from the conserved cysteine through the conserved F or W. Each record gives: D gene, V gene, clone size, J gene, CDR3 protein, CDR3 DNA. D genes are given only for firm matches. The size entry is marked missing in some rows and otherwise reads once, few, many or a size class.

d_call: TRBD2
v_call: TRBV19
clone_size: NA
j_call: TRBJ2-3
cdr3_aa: CASRSTNHGSGSGYTDTQYF
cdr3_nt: TGTGCCAGTAGATCCACGAACCACGGTAGCGGGAGTGGCTACACAGATACGCAGTATTTT

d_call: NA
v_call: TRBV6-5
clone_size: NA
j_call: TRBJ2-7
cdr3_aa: CASSTTGSRYEQYF
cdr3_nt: TGTGCCAGCAGTACTACAGGGTCTCGGTACGAGCAGTACTTC

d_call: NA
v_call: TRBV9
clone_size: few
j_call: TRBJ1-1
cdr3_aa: CASSGGVDMNTEAFF
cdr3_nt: TGTGCCAGCAGCGGTGGGGTCGACATGAACACTGAAGCTTTCTTT

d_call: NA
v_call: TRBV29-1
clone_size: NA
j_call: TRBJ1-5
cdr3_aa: CSVFESGKPQHF
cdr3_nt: TGCAGCGTCTTTGAATCGGGAAAGCCCCAGCATTTT

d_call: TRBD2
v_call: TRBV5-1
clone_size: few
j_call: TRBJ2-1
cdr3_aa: CASSLVLAGGYDEQFF
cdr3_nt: TGCGCCAGCAGCTTGGTACTAGCGGGAGGGTACGATGAGCAGTTCTTC

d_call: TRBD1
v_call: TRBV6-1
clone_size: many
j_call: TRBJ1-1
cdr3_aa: CAISRGRTEAFF
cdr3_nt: TGTGCCATATCGAGGGGGCGAACTGAAGCTTTCTTT

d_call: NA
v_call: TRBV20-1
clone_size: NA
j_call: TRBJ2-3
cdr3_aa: CSASPRTRGEDTQYF
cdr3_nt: TGCAGTGCTAGCCCTCGTACCCGCGGTGAGGATACGCAGTATTTT

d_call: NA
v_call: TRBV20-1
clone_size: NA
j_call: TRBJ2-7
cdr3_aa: CSAHGGFYEQYF
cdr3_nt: TGCAGTGCCCATGGAGGGTTCTACGAGCAGTACTTC

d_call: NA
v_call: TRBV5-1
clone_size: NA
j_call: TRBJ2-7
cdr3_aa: CASSLESVLWGYEQYF
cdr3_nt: TGCGCCAGCAGCTTGGAATCAGTCCTGTGGGGCTACGAGCAGTACTTC

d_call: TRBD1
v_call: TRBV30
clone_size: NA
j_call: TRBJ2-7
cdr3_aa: CAWISGTGTPYEQYF
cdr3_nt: TGTGCCTGGATTTCCGGGACAGGGACCCCCTACGAGCAGTACTTC

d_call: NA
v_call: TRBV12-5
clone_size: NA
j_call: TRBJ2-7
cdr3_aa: CASGLKEQGTHYYEQYF
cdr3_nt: TGTGCTAGTGGTTTGAAAGAACAGGGAACCCACTACTACGAGCAGTACTTC

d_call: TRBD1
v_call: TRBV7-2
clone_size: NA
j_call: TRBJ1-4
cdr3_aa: CASSFKGQGNEKLFF
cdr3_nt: TGTGCCAGCAGCTTCAAGGGACAGGGAAACGAAAAACTGTTTTTT

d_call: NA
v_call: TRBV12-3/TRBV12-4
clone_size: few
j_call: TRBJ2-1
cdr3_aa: CASSLNLRNEQFF
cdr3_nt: TGTGCCAGCAGTTTAAACCTCCGCAATGAGCAGTTCTTC

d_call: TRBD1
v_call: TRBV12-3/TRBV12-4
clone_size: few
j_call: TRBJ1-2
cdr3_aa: CASSLGTGNYGYTF
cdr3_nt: TGTGCCAGCAGTTTAGGGACAGGGAACTATGGCTACACCTTC

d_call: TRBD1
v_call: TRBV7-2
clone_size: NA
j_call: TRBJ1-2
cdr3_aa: CASSARQGLIGYTF
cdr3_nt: TGTGCCAGCAGCGCACGACAGGGTTTAATCGGCTACACCTTC

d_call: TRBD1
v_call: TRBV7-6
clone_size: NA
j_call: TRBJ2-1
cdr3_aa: CASSCCPGQRLYNEQFF
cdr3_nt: TGTGCCAGCAGCTGCTGTCCGGGACAGAGACTATACAATGAGCAGTTCTTC

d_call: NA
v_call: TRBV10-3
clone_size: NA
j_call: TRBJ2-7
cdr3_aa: CAISVFEGSYEQYF
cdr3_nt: TGTGCCATCAGTGTATTCGAAGGTTCCTACGAGCAGTACTTC

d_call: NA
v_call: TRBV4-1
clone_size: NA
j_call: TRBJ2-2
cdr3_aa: CASSTRNTGELFF
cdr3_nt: TGCGCCAGCAGCACACGCAACACCGGGGAGCTGTTTTTT

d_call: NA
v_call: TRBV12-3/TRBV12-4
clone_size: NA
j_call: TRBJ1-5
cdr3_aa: CASRGQASNQPQHF
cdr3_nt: TGTGCCAGCCGCGGGCAGGCCAGCAATCAGCCCCAGCATTTT

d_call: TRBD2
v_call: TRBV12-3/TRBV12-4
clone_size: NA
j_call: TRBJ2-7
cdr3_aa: CASSSTASGSPTYEQYF
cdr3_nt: TGTGCCAGCAGTTCAACTGCTAGCGGGTCACCCACCTACGAGCAGTACTTC

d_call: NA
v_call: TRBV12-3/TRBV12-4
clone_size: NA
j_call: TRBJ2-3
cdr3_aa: CASSLHGTDTQYF
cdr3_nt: TGTGCCAGCAGTTTGCACGGCACAGATACGCAGTATTTT

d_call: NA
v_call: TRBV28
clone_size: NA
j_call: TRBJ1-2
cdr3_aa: CASSTPPGQVLRRYYGYTF
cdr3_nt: TGTGCCAGCAGTACCCCTCCTGGGCAGGTCTTGCGACGGTACTATGGCTACACCTTC

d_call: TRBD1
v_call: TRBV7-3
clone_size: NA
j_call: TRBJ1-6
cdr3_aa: CASSLNQGDSPLHF
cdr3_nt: TGTGCCAGCAGCTTAAACCAGGGGGATTCACCCCTCCACTTT

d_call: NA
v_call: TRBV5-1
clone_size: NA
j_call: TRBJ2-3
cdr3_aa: CASSFEDPFLTDTQYF
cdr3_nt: TGCGCCAGCAGCTTCGAGGACCCCTTCCTGACGGATACGCAGTATTTT

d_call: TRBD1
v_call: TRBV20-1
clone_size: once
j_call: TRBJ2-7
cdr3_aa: CSARQGISYEQYF
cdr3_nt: TGCAGTGCACGACAGGGGATATCCTACGAGCAGTACTTC

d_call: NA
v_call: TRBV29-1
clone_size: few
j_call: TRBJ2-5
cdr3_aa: CSVDSGETQYF
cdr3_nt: TGCAGCGTTGACTCTGGCGAGACCCAGTACTTC

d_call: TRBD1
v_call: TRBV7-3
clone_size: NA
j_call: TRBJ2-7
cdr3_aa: CASSADGTGLNEQYF
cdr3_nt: TGTGCCAGCAGCGCAGACGGGACAGGGTTGAACGAGCAGTACTTC

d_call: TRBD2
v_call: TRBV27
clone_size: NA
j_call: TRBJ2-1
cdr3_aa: CASSFGTSLYNEQFF
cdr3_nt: TGTGCCAGCAGTTTCGGGACTAGCCTTTACAATGAGCAGTTCTTC

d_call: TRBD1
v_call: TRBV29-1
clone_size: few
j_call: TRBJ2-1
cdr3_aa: CSVIYRGSYNEQFF
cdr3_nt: TGCAGCGTTATTTACAGGGGCAGCTACAATGAGCAGTTCTTC

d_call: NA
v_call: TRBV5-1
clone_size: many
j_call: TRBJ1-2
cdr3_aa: CASSLGREPNYGYTF
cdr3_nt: TGCGCCAGCAGCTTGGGTCGAGAGCCAAACTATGGCTACACCTTC

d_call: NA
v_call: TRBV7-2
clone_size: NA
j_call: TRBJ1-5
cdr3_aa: CASSGRQGPQHF
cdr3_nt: TGTGCCAGCAGCGGGAGGCAAGGGCCCCAGCATTTT

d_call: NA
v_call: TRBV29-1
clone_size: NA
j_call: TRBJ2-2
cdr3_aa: CSVGMLNTGELFF
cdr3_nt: TGCAGCGTTGGCATGCTGAACACCGGGGAGCTGTTTTTT

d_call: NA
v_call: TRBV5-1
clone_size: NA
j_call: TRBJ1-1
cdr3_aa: CASSRAPGVFTEAFF
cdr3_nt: TGCGCCAGCAGCCGGGCGCCGGGGGTTTTCACTGAAGCTTTCTTT

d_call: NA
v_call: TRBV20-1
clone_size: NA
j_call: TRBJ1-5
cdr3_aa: CSARLSENQPQHF
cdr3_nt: TGCAGTGCTAGACTCTCAGAAAATCAGCCCCAGCATTTT

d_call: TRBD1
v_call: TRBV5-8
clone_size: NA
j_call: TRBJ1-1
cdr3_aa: CASSGGTATFRNTEAFF
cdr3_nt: TGTGCCAGCAGCGGAGGGACAGCTACCTTTAGGAACACTGAAGCTTTCTTT

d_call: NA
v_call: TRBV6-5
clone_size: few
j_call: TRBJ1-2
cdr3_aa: CASSYSPSGNYGYTF
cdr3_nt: TGTGCCAGCAGTTACTCTCCGTCAGGGAACTATGGCTACACCTTC

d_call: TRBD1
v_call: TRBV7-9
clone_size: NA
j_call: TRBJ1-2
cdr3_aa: CASSPHGQGDYGYTF
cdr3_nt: TGTGCCAGCAGCCCCCACGGACAGGGTGACTATGGCTACACCTTC

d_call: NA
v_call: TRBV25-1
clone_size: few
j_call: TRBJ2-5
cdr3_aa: CAGTPDQYF
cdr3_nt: TGTGCCGGGACCCCGGACCAGTACTTC

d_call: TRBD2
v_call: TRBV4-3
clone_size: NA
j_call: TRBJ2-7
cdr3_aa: CASSQEVGGVYEQYF
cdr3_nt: TGCGCCAGCAGCCAAGAGGTGGGAGGGGTCTACGAGCAGTACTTC

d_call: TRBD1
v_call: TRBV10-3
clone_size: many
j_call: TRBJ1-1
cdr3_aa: CAISEDRGGTEAFF
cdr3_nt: TGTGCCATCAGTGAGGACAGGGGGGGCACTGAAGCTTTCTTT

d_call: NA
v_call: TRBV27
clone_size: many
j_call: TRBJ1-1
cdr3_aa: CASSLSGDTEAFF
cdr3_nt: TGTGCCAGCAGTTTATCGGGGGACACTGAAGCTTTCTTT

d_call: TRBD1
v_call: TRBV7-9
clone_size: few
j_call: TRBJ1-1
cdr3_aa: CASSLKDRITEAFF
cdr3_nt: TGTGCCAGCAGCTTAAAGGACAGGATCACTGAAGCTTTCTTT

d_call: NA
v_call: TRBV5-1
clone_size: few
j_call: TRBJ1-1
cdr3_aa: CASRQTGYMTTEAFF
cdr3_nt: TGCGCCAGCAGGCAAACAGGGTACATGACCACTGAAGCTTTCTTT

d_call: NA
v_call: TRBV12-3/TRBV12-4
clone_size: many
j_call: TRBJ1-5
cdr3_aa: CASSSNNQPQHF
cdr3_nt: TGTGCCAGCAGTAGCAATAATCAGCCCCAGCATTTT

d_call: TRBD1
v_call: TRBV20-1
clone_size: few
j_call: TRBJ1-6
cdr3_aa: CSARDKGQGVNSPLHF
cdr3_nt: TGCAGTGCTAGAGATAAGGGACAGGGAGTTAATTCACCCCTCCACTTT

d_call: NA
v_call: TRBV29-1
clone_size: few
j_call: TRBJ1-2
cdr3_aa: CSAKTGSNYGYTF
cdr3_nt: TGCAGCGCCAAAACGGGGAGTAACTATGGCTACACCTTC

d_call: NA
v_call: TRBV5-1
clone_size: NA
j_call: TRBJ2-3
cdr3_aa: CASSGTALWQYF
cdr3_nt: TGCGCCAGCAGCGGGACGGCCCTCTGGCAGTATTTT

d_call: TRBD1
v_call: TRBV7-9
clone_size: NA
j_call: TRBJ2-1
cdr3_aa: CASSSGTGNNEQFF
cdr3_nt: TGTGCCAGCAGCTCCGGGACAGGGAACAATGAGCAGTTCTTC

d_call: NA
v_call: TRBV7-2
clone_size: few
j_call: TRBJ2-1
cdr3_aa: CASSLGRESVEQFF
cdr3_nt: TGTGCCAGCAGCTTAGGTCGGGAGTCAGTAGAGCAGTTCTTC

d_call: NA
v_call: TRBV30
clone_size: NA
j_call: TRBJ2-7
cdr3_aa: CAWSVDSGGYEQYF
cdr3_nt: TGTGCCTGGAGTGTAGATAGCGGTGGCTACGAGCAGTACTTC

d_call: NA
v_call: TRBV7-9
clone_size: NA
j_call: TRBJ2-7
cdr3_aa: CASSLDTDYYEQYF
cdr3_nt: TGTGCCAGCAGCTTAGATACAGACTACTACGAGCAGTACTTC

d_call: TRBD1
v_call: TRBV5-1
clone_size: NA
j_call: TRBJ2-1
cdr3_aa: CASSSTGTGYNEQFF
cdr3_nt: TGCGCCAGCAGCTCCACCGGGACAGGATACAATGAGCAGTTCTTC

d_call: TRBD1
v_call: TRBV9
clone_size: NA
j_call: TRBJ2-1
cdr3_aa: CASTWTGELYNEQFF
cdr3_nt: TGTGCCAGCACCTGGACAGGGGAACTCTACAATGAGCAGTTCTTC

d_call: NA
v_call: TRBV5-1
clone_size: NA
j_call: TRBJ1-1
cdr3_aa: CASSFTGTVNTEAFF
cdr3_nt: TGCGCCAGCAGCTTTACCGGGACGGTGAACACTGAAGCTTTCTTT

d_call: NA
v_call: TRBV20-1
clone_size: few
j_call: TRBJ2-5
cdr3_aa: CSARDQYRETQYF
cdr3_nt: TGCAGTGCTAGAGATCAGTATAGAGAGACCCAGTACTTC

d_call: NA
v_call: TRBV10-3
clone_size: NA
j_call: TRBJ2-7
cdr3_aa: CAISARVGEQSSYEQYF
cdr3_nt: TGTGCCATCAGCGCCCGGGTTGGGGAACAGTCCTCCTACGAGCAGTACTTC

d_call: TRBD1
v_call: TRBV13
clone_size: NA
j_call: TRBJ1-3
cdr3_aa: CASSTTGGYSGNTIYF
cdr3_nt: TGTGCCAGCAGCACGACAGGGGGCTACTCTGGAAACACCATATATTTT